These 5 T cell receptor beta chains were all obtained from the same sample, sequenced in a study of T-cell reconstitution after alpha-beta-depleted transplantation in children. Using unique molecular identifiers, the investigators prepared the TCRbeta library. MiXCR was run by TCRdb on the PCR reads, yielding one entry per CDR3 protein. The sample holds 530,000 or so distinct CDR3 sequences; roughly 27% are singletons and the top ten take under 45%. The sequencing used PBMCs, collected before TCRalphabeta/CD19-depleted stem cell transplant. These receptors were obtained from a boy under three years old with Wiskott-Aldrich syndrome, due to receive a stem cell transplant.

This clonotype was picked up a small number of times. The chain employs TRBV6-2 or TRBV6-3 and TRBJ1-5; 10 bases map to TRBD1. The CDR3 sequence is 15 residues long. Germline V gene data show CDR1 as MNHEY and CDR2 as SVGEGT. The V gene end was trimmed by 7 bases and the J gene end by 6 bases; junction bases not matched to a gene: 9. The CDR3 bases are TGTGCCAGCACCGAGACAGGGGGCTTGGGTCAGCCCCAGCATTTT. It specifies CASTETGGLGQPQHF.

This clonotype was seen a handful of times. The chain has TRBV28 and TRBJ2-4; weak D call: TRBD1 (6 bases). CDR1 and CDR2 from the germline V gene are MDHEN and SYDVKM. Deletions cut 1 base from V and 9 bases from J, with 10 bases between. The CDR3 has 13 residues. In nucleotides, the CDR3 is TGTGCCAGCAGTTTATCAGGGGCTAGCATTCAGTACTTC. Protein sequence: CASSLSGASIQYF.

J is TRBJ2-3 and V is TRBV7-2, with 8 bases lining up with TRBD2. The CDR3 runs 14 residues. The V gene end was trimmed by 5 bases and the J gene end by 2 bases; junction bases not matched to a gene: 3. Per the germline V gene, CDR1 is SGHTA and CDR2 is FQGNSA. DNA for the CDR3: TGTGCCAGCAGCGTGGGACTAGTCACAGATACGCAGTATTTT. Protein sequence: CASSVGLVTDTQYF.

This clonotype was seen only a few times. This chain uses TRBV5-1 with TRBJ1-2; D gene uncertain. The CDR3 totals 14 residues. Germline V gene lookup returns CDR1 SGHRS and CDR2 YFSETQ. Trimming shortened V by 4 bases and J by 2 bases, and 12 bases separated the two germline ends. CDR3 amino acids: CASSPTLSNYGYTF. The DNA for the CDR3 is TGCGCCAGCAGCCCGACCCTCTCCAACTATGGCTACACCTTC.

This clonotype has only a few counts. The chain combines TRBV5-1 with TRBJ2-7; tentative D call: TRBD2 (6 bases). The germline CDR1 and CDR2 sequences are SGHRS and YFSETQ. The CDR3 loop spans 13 amino acids. The germline V and J ends were trimmed by 7 bases and 3 bases, with 14 bases remaining between them. The CDR3 DNA is TGCGCCAGCCCGGGGGAGAACCTCTACGAGCAGTACTTC. This gives the protein CASPGENLYEQYF.